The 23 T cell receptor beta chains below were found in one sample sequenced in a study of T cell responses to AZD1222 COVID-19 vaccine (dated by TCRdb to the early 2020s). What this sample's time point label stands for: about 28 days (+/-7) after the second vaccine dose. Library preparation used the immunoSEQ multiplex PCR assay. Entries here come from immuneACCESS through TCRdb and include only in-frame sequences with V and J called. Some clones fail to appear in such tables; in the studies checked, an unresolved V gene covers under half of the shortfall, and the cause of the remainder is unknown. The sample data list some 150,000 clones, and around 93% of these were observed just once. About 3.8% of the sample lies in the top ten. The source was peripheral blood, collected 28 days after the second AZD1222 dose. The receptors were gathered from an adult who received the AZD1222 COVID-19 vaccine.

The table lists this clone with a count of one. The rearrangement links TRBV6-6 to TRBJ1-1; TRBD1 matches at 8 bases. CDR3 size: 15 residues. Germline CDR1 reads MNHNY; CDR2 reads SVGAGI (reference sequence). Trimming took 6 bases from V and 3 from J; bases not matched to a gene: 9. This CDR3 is CASSPGQGADTEAFF. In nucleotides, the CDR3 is TGTGCCAGCAGCCCTGGGCAGGGGGCGGACACTGAAGCTTTCTTT.

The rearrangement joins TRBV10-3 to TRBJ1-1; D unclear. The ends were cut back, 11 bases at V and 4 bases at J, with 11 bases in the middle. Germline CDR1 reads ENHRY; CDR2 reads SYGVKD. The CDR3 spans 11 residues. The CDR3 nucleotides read TGTGCCGTCGGTCAGTTCACTGAAGCTTTCTTT. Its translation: CAVGQFTEAFF.

The CDR3 DNA is TGTGCCAGCAGTTCGACAGGGGGCTCTTACGAGCAGTACTTC. It translates to CASSSTGGSYEQYF. The rearrangement uses TRBV27 and TRBJ2-7; 10 bases line up with TRBD1. This CDR3 region has 14 residues. With 4 bases clipped from V and 4 bases from J, the junction kept 4 bases outside the gene matches. CDR1 is MNHEY, CDR2 SMNVEV, per germline (reference sequence).

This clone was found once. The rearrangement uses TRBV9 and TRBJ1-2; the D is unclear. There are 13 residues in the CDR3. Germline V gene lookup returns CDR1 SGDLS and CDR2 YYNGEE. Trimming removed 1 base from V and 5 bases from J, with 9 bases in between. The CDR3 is CASSVMVQYGYTF. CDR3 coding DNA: TGTGCCAGCAGCGTAATGGTTCAGTATGGCTACACCTTC.

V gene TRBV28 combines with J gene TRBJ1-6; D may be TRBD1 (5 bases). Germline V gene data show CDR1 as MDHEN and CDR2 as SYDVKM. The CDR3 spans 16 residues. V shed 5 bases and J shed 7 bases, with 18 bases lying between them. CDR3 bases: TGTGCCAGCAGTCCACAGTCCCATACAGGAAATTCACCCCTCCACTTT. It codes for CASSPQSHTGNSPLHF. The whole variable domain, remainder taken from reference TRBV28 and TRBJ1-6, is DVKVTQSSRYLVKRTGEKVFLECVQDMDHENMFWYRQDPGLGLRLIYFSYDVKMKEKGDIPEGYSVSREKKERFSLILESASTNQTSMYLCASSPQSHTGNSPLHFGNGTRLTVT.

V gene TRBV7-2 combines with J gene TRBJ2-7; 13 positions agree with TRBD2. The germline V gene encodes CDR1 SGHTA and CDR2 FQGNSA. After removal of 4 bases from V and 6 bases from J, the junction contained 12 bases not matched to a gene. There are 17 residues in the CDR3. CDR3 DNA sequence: TGTGCCAGCAGCTCCGGATCCGGACTAGCGGGAGTATCCGAGCAGTACTTC. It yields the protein CASSSGSGLAGVSEQYF.

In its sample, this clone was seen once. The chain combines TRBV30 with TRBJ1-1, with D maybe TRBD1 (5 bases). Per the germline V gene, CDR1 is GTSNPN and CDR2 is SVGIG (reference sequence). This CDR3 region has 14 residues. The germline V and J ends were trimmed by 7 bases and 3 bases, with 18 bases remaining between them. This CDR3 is CASSGDRVYTEAFF. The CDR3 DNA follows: TGTGCCTCTTCGGGGGATCGGGTATACACTGAAGCTTTCTTT. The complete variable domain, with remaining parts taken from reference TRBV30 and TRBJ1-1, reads SQTIHQWPATLVQPVGSPLSLECTVEGTSNPNLYWYRQAAGRGLQLLFYSVGIGQISSEVPQNLSASRPQDRQFILSSKKLLLSDSGFYLCASSGDRVYTEAFFGQGTRLTVV.

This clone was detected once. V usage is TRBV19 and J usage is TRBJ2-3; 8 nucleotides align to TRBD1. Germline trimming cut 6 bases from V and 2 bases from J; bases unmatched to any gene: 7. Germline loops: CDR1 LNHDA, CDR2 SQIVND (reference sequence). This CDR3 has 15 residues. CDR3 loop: CASRTPGQATDTQYF. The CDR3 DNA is TGTGCCAGTAGGACCCCGGGACAGGCCACAGATACGCAGTATTTT.

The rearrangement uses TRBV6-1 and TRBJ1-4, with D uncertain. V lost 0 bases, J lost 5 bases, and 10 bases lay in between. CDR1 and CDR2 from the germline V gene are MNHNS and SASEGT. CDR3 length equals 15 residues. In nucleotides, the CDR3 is TGTGCCAGCAGTGAAGCGTTCCCTGGGAATGAAAAACTGTTTTTT. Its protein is CASSEAFPGNEKLFF.

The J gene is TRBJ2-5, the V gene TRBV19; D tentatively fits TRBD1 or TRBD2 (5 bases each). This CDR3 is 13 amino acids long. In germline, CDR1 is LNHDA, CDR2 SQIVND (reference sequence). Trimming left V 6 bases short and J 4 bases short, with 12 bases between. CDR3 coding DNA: TGTGCCAGTAGCCGGGACGCAATAGAGACCCAGTACTTC. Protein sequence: CASSRDAIETQYF.

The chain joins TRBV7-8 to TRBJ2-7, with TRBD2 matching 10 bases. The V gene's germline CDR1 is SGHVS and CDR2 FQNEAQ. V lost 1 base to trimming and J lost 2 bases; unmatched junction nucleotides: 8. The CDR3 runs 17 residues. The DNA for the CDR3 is TGTGCCAGCAGCTTAGGGTCTAGCGGGAGTTTCGCCTACGAGCAGTACTTC. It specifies CASSLGSSGSFAYEQYF. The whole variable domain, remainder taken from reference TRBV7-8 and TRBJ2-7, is GAGVSQSPRYKVAKRGQDVALRCDPISGHVSLFWYQQALGQGPEFLTYFQNEAQLDKSGLPSDRFFAERPEGSVSTLKIQRTQQEDSAVYLCASSLGSSGSFAYEQYFGPGTRLTVT.

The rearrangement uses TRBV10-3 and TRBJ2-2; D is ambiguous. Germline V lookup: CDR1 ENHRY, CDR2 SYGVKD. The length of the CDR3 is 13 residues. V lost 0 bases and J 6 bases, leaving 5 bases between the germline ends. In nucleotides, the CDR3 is TGTGCCATCAGTGAGTCGGGGTCCGGGGAGCTGTTTTTT. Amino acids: CAISESGSGELFF.

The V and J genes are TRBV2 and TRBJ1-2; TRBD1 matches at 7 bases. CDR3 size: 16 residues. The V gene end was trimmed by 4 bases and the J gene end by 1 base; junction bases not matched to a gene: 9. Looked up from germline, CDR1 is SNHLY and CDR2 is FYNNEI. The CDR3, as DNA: TGTGCCAGCAGTGGGGGGGGACAGTACGATAACTATGGCTACACCTTC. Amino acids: CASSGGGQYDNYGYTF.

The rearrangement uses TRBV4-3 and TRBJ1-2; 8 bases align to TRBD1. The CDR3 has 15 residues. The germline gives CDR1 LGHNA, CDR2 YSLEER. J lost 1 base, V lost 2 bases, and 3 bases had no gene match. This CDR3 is CASSQTGGSNYGYTF. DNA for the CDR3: TGCGCCAGCAGCCAAACAGGGGGAAGTAACTATGGCTACACCTTC.

CDR3 sequence (DNA): TGCGCCAGCAGCCCGGGACTAGCGGAAAACATTCAGTACTTC. Translating it yields CASSPGLAENIQYF. The rearrangement uses TRBV5-1 and TRBJ2-4; 11 positions match TRBD2. Germline values: CDR1 SGHRS, CDR2 YFSETQ. CDR3 length: 14 amino acids. V lost 4 bases to trimming and J lost 5 bases; unmatched junction nucleotides: 2.

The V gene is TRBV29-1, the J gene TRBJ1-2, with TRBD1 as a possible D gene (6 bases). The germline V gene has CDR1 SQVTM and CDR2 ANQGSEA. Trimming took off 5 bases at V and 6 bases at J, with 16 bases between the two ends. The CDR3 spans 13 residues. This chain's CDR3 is CSVYYLRGNGYTF. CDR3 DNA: TGCAGCGTTTATTACCTCAGGGGCAATGGCTACACCTTC.

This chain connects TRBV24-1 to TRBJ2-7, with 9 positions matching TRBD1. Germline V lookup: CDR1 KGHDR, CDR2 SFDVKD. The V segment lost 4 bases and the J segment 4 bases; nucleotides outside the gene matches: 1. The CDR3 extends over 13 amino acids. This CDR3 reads CATSEDRGYEQYF. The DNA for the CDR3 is TGTGCCACCAGTGAAGACAGGGGGTACGAGCAGTACTTC.

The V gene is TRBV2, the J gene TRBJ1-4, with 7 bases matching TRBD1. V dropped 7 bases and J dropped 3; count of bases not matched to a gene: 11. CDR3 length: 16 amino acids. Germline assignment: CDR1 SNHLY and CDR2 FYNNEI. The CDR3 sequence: CASISTGRHSNEKLFF. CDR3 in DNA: TGTGCCAGCATTTCGACAGGGAGGCATTCTAATGAAAAACTGTTTTTT. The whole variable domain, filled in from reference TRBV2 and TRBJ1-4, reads EPEVTQTPSHQVTQMGQEVILRCVPISNHLYFYWYRQILGQKVEFLVSFYNNEISEKSEIFDDQFSVERPDGSNFTLKIRSTKLEDSAMYFCASISTGRHSNEKLFFGSGTQLSVL.

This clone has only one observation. CDR3 DNA: TGTGCCAGCTCACCATGGGACCACCTCTTCACAGATACGCAGTATTTT. Residues: CASSPWDHLFTDTQYF. The rearrangement links TRBV18 to TRBJ2-3; the D gene could be TRBD1 or TRBD2 (5 bases each). Germline V gives CDR1 KGHSH, CDR2 LQKENI. V lost 2 bases, J lost 2 bases, and 14 bases lay in between. The CDR3 is made up of 16 amino acids.

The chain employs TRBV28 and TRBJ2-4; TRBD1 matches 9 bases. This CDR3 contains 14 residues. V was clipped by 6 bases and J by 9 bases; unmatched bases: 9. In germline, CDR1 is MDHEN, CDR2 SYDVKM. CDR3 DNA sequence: TGTGCCAGCAGCTACCCCGGGACAGGGAGCATTCAGTACTTC. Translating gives CASSYPGTGSIQYF.

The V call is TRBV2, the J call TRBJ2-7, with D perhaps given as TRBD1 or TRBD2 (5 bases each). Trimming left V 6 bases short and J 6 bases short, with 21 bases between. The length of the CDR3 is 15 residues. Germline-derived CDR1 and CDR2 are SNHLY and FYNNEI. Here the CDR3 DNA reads TGTGCCAGCAGGGGGACCCTCGGACCCAGACGCGAGCAGTACTTC. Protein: CASRGTLGPRREQYF.

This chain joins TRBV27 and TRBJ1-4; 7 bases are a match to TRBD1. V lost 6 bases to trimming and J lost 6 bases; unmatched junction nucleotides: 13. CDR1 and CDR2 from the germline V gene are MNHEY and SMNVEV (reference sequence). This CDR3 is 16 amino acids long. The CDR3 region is CASRRQGNRNYEKLFF. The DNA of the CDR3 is TGTGCCAGCAGGAGACAGGGCAACCGGAATTATGAAAAACTGTTTTTT. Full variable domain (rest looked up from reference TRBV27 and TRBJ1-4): EAQVTQNPRYLITVTGKKLTVTCSQNMNHEYMSWYRQDPGLGLRQIYYSMNVEVTDKGDVPEGYKVSRKEKRNFPLILESPSPNQTSLYFCASRRQGNRNYEKLFFGSGTQLSVL.

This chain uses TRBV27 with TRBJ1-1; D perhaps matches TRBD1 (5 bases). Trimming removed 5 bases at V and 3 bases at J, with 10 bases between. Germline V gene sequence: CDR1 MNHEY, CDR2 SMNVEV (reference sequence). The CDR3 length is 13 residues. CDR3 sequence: CASSGGVYTEAFF. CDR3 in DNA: TGTGCCAGCAGTGGGGGGGTTTACACTGAAGCTTTCTTT.